This T cell receptor (beta chain) originates from a study of technical replicates of blood from several donors. CDR3 length: 13 residues. The ends were cut back, 2 bases at V and 10 bases at J, with 12 bases in the middle. Germline V lookup: CDR1 MNHEY, CDR2 SMNVEV (reference sequence). TCRdb keeps only in-frame clones here, not all; method: immunoSEQ multiplex PCR. The data hold 98,000 or so clones, with more than 90% observed a single time. The chain couples TRBV27 to TRBJ2-1; no reliable D call. Sequences were obtained from T cells isolated from PBMCs. This sequence was found in a human donor in good health. CDR3 loop: CASSLIPRGEQFF. Written as DNA, the CDR3 is TGTGCCAGCAGTTTAATCCCCCGAGGAGAGCAGTTCTTC.